This passage covers 29 T cell receptor beta chains from one sample sequenced in a study of monozygotic twins with inflammatory bowel disease. TCRdb reprocessed the 5' RACE reads; each CDR3 protein has one entry and no DNA is given. The table lists some 300,000 distinct CDR3 sequences, with roughly 5.8% in the top ten. The material sequenced was blood. All receptors derive from a human donor with ulcerative colitis or Crohn's disease, or a healthy co-twin of an affected twin (not recorded which).

The chain links TRBV4-3 to TRBJ2-2. CDR1 is LGHNA, CDR2 YSLEER, per germline. CDR3 length equals 13 residues. This CDR3 is CASSQATPGELFF.

The chain employs TRBV7-8 and TRBJ2-7; absent DNA, TCRdb's TRBD1 call cannot be checked. Germline V gene lookup returns CDR1 SGHVS and CDR2 FQNEAQ. The CDR3 totals 15 residues. CDR3 sequence: CASSLTQGVLYEQYF. Full variable domain (outside the CDR3, taken from reference TRBV7-8 and TRBJ2-7): GAGVSQSPRYKVAKRGQDVALRCDPISGHVSLFWYQQALGQGPEFLTYFQNEAQLDKSGLPSDRFFAERPEGSVSTLKIQRTQQEDSAVYLCASSLTQGVLYEQYFGPGTRLTVT.

The chain has TRBV7-2 and TRBJ1-1; TCRdb selects TRBD1, and the lack of DNA leaves this call unchecked. CDR1 is SGHTA and CDR2 is FQGNSA in the germline V gene. The CDR3 sequence is 13 residues long. CDR3 sequence reads: CASSLGGGAEAFF.

The V call is TRBV15, the J call TRBJ2-1; the D call from TCRdb, TRBD1, cannot be confirmed without DNA. The germline CDR1 and CDR2 sequences are LNHNV and YYDKDF (reference sequence). This CDR3 is built from 15 residues. Here the CDR3 reads CATLRDRPSYNEQFF.

V is TRBV29-1 and J is TRBJ1-2. From germline, CDR1 is SQVTM and CDR2 ANQGSEA. This CDR3 has 19 amino acids. The CDR3 is CSVEDIKGYRPTEGYGYTF.

The gene calls are TRBV28 and TRBJ1-2. Germline V gene lookup returns CDR1 MDHEN and CDR2 SYDVKM. The length of the CDR3 is 14 residues. This chain's CDR3 is CASSLPSLDYGYTF.

J is TRBJ1-2 and V is TRBV12-3 or TRBV12-4; TCRdb lists TRBD1, though no DNA is available to test this call. CDR3 size: 15 residues. CDR3 residues: CASSPSTGKSYGYTF.

The CDR3 sequence is CASSQARGEEYF. The chain carries TRBV3-1 and TRBJ2-7; TCRdb gives TRBD2 as the D gene, but with no DNA this cannot be confirmed. The CDR3 is 12 amino acids. In germline, CDR1 is LGHDT, CDR2 YNNKEL (reference sequence).

The chain has TRBV7-2 and TRBJ2-5; TCRdb designates TRBD2, a call that cannot be tested without DNA. Germline-derived CDR1 and CDR2 are SGHTA and FQGNSA. The CDR3 length is 16 residues. The CDR3 sequence is CASSSRLAGEEETQYF.

This chain connects TRBV28 to TRBJ2-1. Germline V gives CDR1 MDHEN, CDR2 SYDVKM. CDR3 length equals 11 residues. CDR3 residues: CASSLAGEQFF.

The rearrangement joins TRBV25-1 to TRBJ2-1; TCRdb gives TRBD1 as the D gene, but with no DNA this cannot be confirmed. Germline-derived CDR1 and CDR2 are MGHDK and SYGVNS. The CDR3 has 11 amino acids. The CDR3 loop is CASRDGRQQFF.

The chain recombines TRBV19 with TRBJ2-4; TCRdb picks TRBD2, but there is no DNA to check that call. The germline V gene encodes CDR1 LNHDA and CDR2 SQIVND (reference sequence). The CDR3 covers 16 residues. CDR3 sequence reads: CASSKGVAFGSDIQYF.

The J gene is TRBJ1-6, the V gene TRBV7-9; lacking DNA, the TRBD1 call made by TCRdb goes unchecked. The germline CDR1 and CDR2 sequences are SEHNR and FQNEAQ (reference sequence). The CDR3 loop spans 15 amino acids. CDR3 sequence: CASSSPTGENSPLHF.

J is TRBJ2-6 and V is TRBV19; TCRdb outputs TRBD2, but without DNA this stays unchecked. The CDR3 is made up of 20 amino acids. Germline V gene sequence: CDR1 LNHDA, CDR2 SQIVND (reference sequence). The CDR3: CASSRTRDSITPSGANVLTF.

V and J are TRBV7-6 and TRBJ1-1; TCRdb indicates TRBD1, and absent DNA this call remains unverified. This CDR3 has 16 amino acids. Germline loops: CDR1 SGHVS, CDR2 FNYEAQ. CDR3: CASSRTGAAWNTEAFF.

This chain joins TRBV4-2 and TRBJ2-2. The germline CDR1 and CDR2 sequences are LGHNA and YNFKEQ. The CDR3 is made up of 16 amino acids. The CDR3 sequence: CASSQGVRAKTGELFF.

The chain is built from TRBV5-1 and TRBJ1-3. Germline assignment: CDR1 SGHRS and CDR2 YFSETQ. This CDR3 has 15 residues. CDR3 region: CASSLGSAPGNTIYF.

The V gene is TRBV11-2, the J gene TRBJ1-6. The CDR3 is 11 amino acids. Looked up from germline, CDR1 is SGHAT and CDR2 is FQNNGV. This chain's CDR3 is CASTSSTPLHF.

V usage is TRBV2 and J usage is TRBJ2-7; the TCRdb D gene call, TRBD1, has no DNA to confirm it. Germline V gene data show CDR1 as SNHLY and CDR2 as FYNNEI. The CDR3 extends over 18 amino acids. This chain's CDR3 is CASSSRGTLAGATYEQYF.

The rearrangement uses TRBV15 and TRBJ2-3; TCRdb's D call of TRBD1 is untestable without DNA. The germline V gene has CDR1 LNHNV and CDR2 YYDKDF (reference sequence). The CDR3 loop spans 14 amino acids. The CDR3 spells CATSRVQGTDTQYF.

The chain links TRBV12-3 or TRBV12-4 to TRBJ2-3. The CDR3 consists of 14 residues. CDR3 sequence reads: CASSSVTSTDTQYF.

The CDR3 loop is CASSIRLVGNEQFF. The chain joins TRBV7-6 to TRBJ2-1; the TCRdb call, TRBD2, lacks DNA for checking. CDR3 length equals 14 residues. Germline V gene lookup returns CDR1 SGHVS and CDR2 FNYEAQ.

This rearrangement joins TRBV20-1 to TRBJ2-7; TCRdb's assignment of TRBD1 cannot be checked, as there is no DNA. This CDR3 spans 13 amino acids. CDR1 and CDR2 from the germline V gene are DFQATT and SNEGSKA (reference sequence). The CDR3 sequence is CSARTGTPYEQYF.

The genes are TRBV18 and TRBJ2-2. CDR3 length: 14 amino acids. Germline V CDR1 and CDR2: KGHSH, LQKENI. This chain's CDR3 is CASSPRPSTGELFF. The full variable domain, rest sourced from reference TRBV18 and TRBJ2-2, is NAGVMQNPRHLVRRRGQEARLRCSPMKGHSHVYWYRQLPEEGLKFMVYLQKENIIDESGMPKERFSAEFPKEGPSILRIQQVVRGDSAAYFCASSPRPSTGELFFGEGSRLTVL.

V gene TRBV10-3 combines with J gene TRBJ2-7; TCRdb proposes TRBD1, but this gene call is untestable without DNA. The CDR3 totals 12 residues. Germline assignment: CDR1 ENHRY and CDR2 SYGVKD. CDR3: CAISKSTGSRNF.

J is TRBJ2-7 and V is TRBV7-9; the D gene TCRdb calls, TRBD2, cannot be checked with no DNA. The CDR3 runs 13 residues. Germline V gene data show CDR1 as SEHNR and CDR2 as FQNEAQ (reference sequence). The chain's CDR3 is CASRGPPTYEQYF.

The chain combines TRBV7-7 with TRBJ2-7; the D call from TCRdb, TRBD2, cannot be confirmed without DNA. CDR1 is SSHAT, CDR2 FNYEAQ, per germline (reference sequence). The CDR3 has 15 residues. The CDR3 loop is CASSLEQGSSYEQYF.

The chain employs TRBV14 and TRBJ2-5. Germline CDR1 reads SGHDN; CDR2 reads FVKESK. The CDR3 extends over 13 amino acids. The CDR3 sequence is CASSQQTQETQYF.

This CDR3 reads CASSQGSRADTQYF. This rearrangement joins TRBV7-2 to TRBJ2-3; TCRdb's D call of TRBD1 is untestable without DNA. This CDR3 spans 14 amino acids. The germline CDR1 and CDR2 sequences are SGHTA and FQGNSA. Full variable domain (outside the CDR3, taken from reference TRBV7-2 and TRBJ2-3): GAGVSQSPSNKVTEKGKDVELRCDPISGHTALYWYRQSLGQGLEFLIYFQGNSAPDKSGLPSDRFSAERTGGSVSTLTIQRTQQEDSAVYLCASSQGSRADTQYFGPGTRLTVL.